This T cell receptor (beta chain) is drawn from a study of long-term antiretroviral therapy in people with HIV. Notes on the study in general: Diversity measured after ART increased yet remained under transplant donor controls. Blood in the study was drawn between about 2003 and 2017, possibly under older ART regimens, which may be less effective than current ones.

CDR1 SGHRS and CDR2 YFSETQ come from the germline V gene. V lost 0 bases, J lost 8 bases, and 17 bases lay in between. The CDR3 totals 15 residues. Note on this clone: Its cognate antigen is unknown.

immunoSEQ v3.0 was run at survey level. This table comes from immunoSEQ multiplex PCR, and its TCRdb copy is limited to in-frame clones, with some not included. The data show around 26,000 clones, roughly 80% seen once. The rearrangement joins TRBV5-1 to TRBJ1-1; maybe TRBD1 (5 bases). The sequences come from unsorted PBMCs, collected 1.1 years before starting antiretroviral therapy. This receptor was identified in a woman aged 25 to 39 with HIV. The CDR3 reads CASSLGPGAIGEAFF. Written as DNA, the CDR3 is TGCGCCAGCAGCTTGGGTCCTGGGGCAATCGGGGAAGCTTTCTTT.